The 18 T cell receptor beta chains below come from one sample, sequenced in a study of CD8+ T cells in alopecia areata. Extracted RNA was reverse transcribed, and the resulting cDNA served as sequencing template. The table came from immunoSEQ multiplex PCR; TCRdb's copy has only in-frame clones and leaves some out. The sample shows roughly 140,000 clones, under 60% of them seen only once. The input for sequencing was CD8+ T cells sorted from blood, taken at week 0. These receptors came from a human donor with alopecia areata.

This clone was observed a few times. The chain carries TRBV5-6 and TRBJ1-2; 7 bases map to TRBD1. The CDR3 loop spans 11 amino acids. The germline CDR1 and CDR2 sequences are SGHDT and YYEEEE. Losses at the gene ends were 2 bases for V and 14 bases for J; bases not matched to a gene: 6. CDR3 nucleotide sequence: TGTGCCAGCAGCTTCGGACAGGACTTAACCTTC. Translated: CASSFGQDLTF.

This clone was seen only a few times. V is TRBV12-5 and J is TRBJ2-3; D assignment may be TRBD1 or TRBD2 (5 bases each). The CDR3 sequence is 14 residues long. CDR1 and CDR2 (germline): LGHNT, FRNRAP. V lost 6 bases and J 4 bases, leaving 14 bases between the germline ends. CDR3 amino acids: CASGPSGSPDTQYF. CDR3 DNA: TGTGCTAGTGGCCCGTCAGGGAGTCCAGATACGCAGTATTTT.

The V and J genes are TRBV5-6 and TRBJ1-5, with no clear D. The CDR3 runs 14 residues. Germline V CDR1 and CDR2: SGHDT, YYEEEE. The germline V and J ends were trimmed by 3 bases and 1 base, with 8 bases remaining between them. The CDR3: CASSSGGSNQPQHF. The CDR3 region has the DNA TGTGCCAGCAGCTCGGGCGGGAGCAATCAGCCCCAGCATTTT.

The chain recombines TRBV7-8 with TRBJ2-3; TRBD2 aligns across 13 bases. CDR1 is SGHVS and CDR2 is FQNEAQ in the germline V gene. Germline trimming cut 10 bases from V and 2 bases from J; bases unmatched to any gene: 9. CDR3 length: 16 residues. This CDR3 is CATSPLAGGPTDTQYF. CDR3 DNA: TGTGCCACCTCCCCACTAGCGGGGGGGCCCACAGATACGCAGTATTTT.

In its sample, this clone was seen a few times. The genes are TRBV9 and TRBJ2-7; possibly TRBD1 for D (6 bases). Trimming removed 4 bases from V and 6 bases from J, with 20 bases in between. The CDR3 is 15 amino acids. Germline lookup yields CDR1 SGDLS and CDR2 YYNGEE. The CDR3 spells CASSPPQGSEGEQYF. The CDR3 DNA reads as TGTGCCAGCAGCCCTCCACAGGGTTCAGAAGGCGAGCAGTACTTC.

The rearrangement joins TRBV9 to TRBJ1-2; 11 bases line up with TRBD1. This CDR3 has 14 amino acids. Per the germline V gene, CDR1 is SGDLS and CDR2 is YYNGEE. The trim removed 4 bases at V and 8 bases at J, leaving 7 bases unmatched. CDR3 in DNA: TGTGCCAGCAGCCTCGGACAGGGGGCGGGCGGCTACACCTTC. This codes for CASSLGQGAGGYTF.

V gene TRBV29-1 combines with J gene TRBJ1-2; D unclear. Germline loops: CDR1 SQVTM, CDR2 ANQGSEA. The V gene lost 5 bases and the J gene lost 5 bases, with 12 bases spanning the gap. The CDR3 sequence is 12 residues long. In DNA form, the CDR3 reads TGCAGCGTTCGGTCGGGCGGGTATGGCTACACCTTC. Protein product: CSVRSGGYGYTF.

The CDR3 nucleotides are TGTGCCAGCAGTGAGGGACAGAATAGCAATCAGCCCCAGCATTTT. Protein sequence: CASSEGQNSNQPQHF. This chain uses TRBV6-6 with TRBJ1-5, with 7 bases fitting TRBD1. Unmatched junction bases numbered 4, after V lost 5 bases and J lost 0 bases. Germline CDR1 MNHNY, CDR2 SVGAGI (reference sequence). CDR3 length: 15 amino acids.

The rearrangement joins TRBV27 to TRBJ2-2; possibly TRBD1 or TRBD2 for D (5 bases each). The CDR3 runs to 17 residues. Germline-derived CDR1 and CDR2 are MNHEY and SMNVEV (reference sequence). Trimming removed 6 bases from V and 0 bases from J, with 17 bases in between. The CDR3 DNA is TGTGCCAGCAGGAGGGGAACTGACGGGACGAACACCGGGGAGCTGTTTTTT. This gives the protein CASRRGTDGTNTGELFF.

Judged by abundance, this clone is medium-sized. The V call is TRBV7-2, the J call TRBJ1-5, with a possible D match to TRBD1 (5 bases). With 5 bases removed from V and 4 bases from J, the gap between germline ends came to 21 bases. Germline-derived CDR1 and CDR2 are SGHTA and FQGNSA. The CDR3 has 17 amino acids. In DNA, the CDR3 is TGTGCCAGCAGCGCCCGGGACGGCATAGGAGGAAATCAGCCCCAGCATTTT. Protein product: CASSARDGIGGNQPQHF.

The rearrangement links TRBV30 to TRBJ1-2; 8 nucleotides agree with TRBD1. Germline loops: CDR1 GTSNPN, CDR2 SVGIG (reference sequence). Unmatched junction bases numbered 7, after V lost 4 bases and J lost 3 bases. The CDR3 is 14 amino acids. DNA for the CDR3: TGTGCCTGGACCCCCACGACAGGGGACTATGGCTACACCTTC. Its protein is CAWTPTTGDYGYTF. Variable domain in full (rest from reference TRBV30 and TRBJ1-2): SQTIHQWPATLVQPVGSPLSLECTVEGTSNPNLYWYRQAAGRGLQLLFYSVGIGQISSEVPQNLSASRPQDRQFILSSKKLLLSDSGFYLCAWTPTTGDYGYTFGSGTRLTVV.

This clone was counted between two and nine times. CDR3 residues: CATQESNQPQHF. The CDR3, as DNA: TGTGCCACCCAGGAGAGCAATCAGCCCCAGCATTTT. The rearrangement links TRBV19 to TRBJ1-5; D gene ambiguous. Per the germline V gene, CDR1 is LNHDA and CDR2 is SQIVND (reference sequence). The CDR3 runs 12 residues. With 10 bases removed from V and 1 base from J, the gap between germline ends came to 8 bases. The variable domain in full, completed from reference TRBV19 and TRBJ1-5, reads DGGITQSPKYLFRKEGQNVTLSCEQNLNHDAMYWYRQDPGQGLRLIYYSQIVNDFQKGDIAEGYSVSREKKESFPLTVTSAQKNPTAFYLCATQESNQPQHFGDGTRLSIL.

This chain uses TRBV29-1 with TRBJ1-5; the match to TRBD1 covers 7 bases. The CDR3 totals 13 residues. The V gene end was trimmed by 2 bases and the J gene end by 3 bases; junction bases not matched to a gene: 1. CDR1 is SQVTM, CDR2 ANQGSEA, per germline. DNA for the CDR3: TGCAGCGTTGAACAGGGGGACAATCAGCCCCAGCATTTT. Amino acids: CSVEQGDNQPQHF.

The chain has TRBV7-8 and TRBJ1-2; D is undetermined. CDR1 is SGHVS, CDR2 FQNEAQ, per germline. The germline V and J ends were trimmed by 5 bases and 5 bases, with 12 bases remaining between them. CDR3 length: 13 residues. The CDR3 reads CASSPTATYGYTF. The CDR3 DNA reads as TGTGCCAGCAGCCCTACAGCGACTTATGGCTACACCTTC.

V usage is TRBV9 and J usage is TRBJ2-5; 8 positions agree with TRBD1. The J segment lost 1 base and the V segment lost 3 bases, leaving 8 bases of the junction unmatched. Germline CDR1 reads SGDLS; CDR2 reads YYNGEE. The CDR3 is made up of 16 amino acids. CDR3 region: CASSATGGGVQETQYF. CDR3 in DNA: TGTGCCAGCAGCGCCACAGGGGGTGGGGTCCAAGAGACCCAGTACTTC.

The rearrangement joins TRBV7-6 to TRBJ2-1; D ambiguous. V was shortened by 1 base and J by 4 bases, with 11 bases between the two germline ends. Germline CDR1 is SGHVS and CDR2 is FNYEAQ. CDR3 length: 15 residues. CDR3 in DNA: TGTGCCAGCAGCTTAGGCAGGCTGGGATACAATGAGCAGTTCTTC. The encoded protein is CASSLGRLGYNEQFF.

V gene TRBV13 combines with J gene TRBJ2-2; D remains unclear. The CDR3 runs to 13 residues. V lost 1 base and J lost 2, with 2 bases in between. Per the germline V gene, CDR1 is PRHDT and CDR2 is FYEKMQ (reference sequence). The CDR3 DNA follows: TGTGCCAGCAGCTTAGATAACACCGGGGAGCTGTTTTTT. As protein: CASSLDNTGELFF.

V and J are TRBV7-2 and TRBJ2-5; D may be TRBD1 (6 bases). The germline V and J ends were trimmed by 5 bases and 2 bases, with 18 bases remaining between them. The CDR3 spans 16 residues. Germline-derived CDR1 and CDR2 are SGHTA and FQGNSA. CDR3 sequence reads: CASSTRIGTQQETQYF. Here the CDR3 DNA reads TGTGCCAGCAGCACCCGCATCGGGACACAACAAGAGACCCAGTACTTC. Supplemented by reference TRBV7-2 and TRBJ2-5, the full variable domain reads GAGVSQSPSNKVTEKGKDVELRCDPISGHTALYWYRQSLGQGLEFLIYFQGNSAPDKSGLPSDRFSAERTGGSVSTLTIQRTQQEDSAVYLCASSTRIGTQQETQYFGPGTRLLVL.